The 8 T cell receptor beta chains reported below all come from one sample, sequenced in a study of blood T cell repertoires in COVID-19 (dated by TCRdb to 2020 to 2022). The method behind the library was the immunoSEQ multiplex PCR assay. This immuneACCESS table, as held by TCRdb, lists in-frame sequences with V and J called but not all clones. Of the missing ones, under half trace to an unresolved V gene in checked studies; the others have no known cause. This sample lists roughly 110,000 clones; about 64% were detected once. The ten largest make up approximately 0.88% of the sample. Sequencing used peripheral blood. The receptors here all came from a human donor with acute or convalescent COVID-19. The donor label of this sample is uncertain.

V and J are TRBV5-4 and TRBJ1-1; 11 positions match TRBD1. CDR1 and CDR2 (germline): SGHNT, YYREEE (reference sequence). Unmatched junction bases numbered 6, after V lost 3 bases and J lost 5 bases. CDR3 length: 15 residues. CDR3 amino acids: CASSYPGQGGTEAFF. The CDR3 nucleotides read TGTGCCAGCAGCTACCCGGGACAGGGGGGGACTGAAGCTTTCTTT.

Turning to this clone: Other nucleotide sequences in the sample specify the same CDR3. The chain combines TRBV7-2 with TRBJ2-5; a weak D match, TRBD2 (7 bases). Trimming took off 0 bases at V and 5 bases at J, with 19 bases between the two ends. CDR1 SGHTA and CDR2 FQGNSA come from the germline V gene. The CDR3 length is 17 residues. The CDR3 region has the DNA TGTGCCAGCAGCTTAGCATCTGGCGGGGGCTCCCAGGAGACCCAGTACTTC. It yields the protein CASSLASGGGSQETQYF.

This clone was found once. The chain carries TRBV18 and TRBJ2-7; 7 bases map to TRBD1. Germline V gene data show CDR1 as KGHSH and CDR2 as LQKENI. The CDR3 length is 14 residues. J was trimmed by 2 bases and V by 3 bases; bases with no gene match: 4. CDR3 sequence: CASSPDRVPYEQYF. As DNA, the CDR3 is TGTGCCAGCTCACCCGACAGGGTCCCCTACGAGCAGTACTTC.

The chain has TRBV10-2 and TRBJ2-1; D call uncertain. The V end lost 6 bases, the J end lost 9 bases, and 18 bases lay between the germline ends. CDR1 and CDR2 from the germline V gene are WSHSY and SAAADI. The CDR3 length is 14 residues. The CDR3 region is CASSIPGMSPEQFF. In DNA form, the CDR3 reads TGCGCCAGCAGCATCCCAGGTATGAGCCCTGAGCAGTTCTTC.

This clone was picked up a small number of times. V and J are TRBV21-1 and TRBJ2-7; no DNA check was done on the table's D call, TRBD1. TRBV21-1 is recorded as a pseudogene. There are 14 residues in the CDR3. The CDR3 region is CASSFQTGLYEQYV. The DNA of the CDR3 is TGTGCCAGCAGCTTTCAGACAGGGCTCTACGAGCAGTACGTC.

The chain is built from TRBV4-1 and TRBJ1-4, with a tentative D call TRBD1 (5 bases). The germline V and J ends were trimmed by 4 bases and 3 bases, with 21 bases remaining between them. This CDR3 contains 18 residues. Per the germline V gene, CDR1 is MGHRA and CDR2 is YSYEKL. CDR3 nucleotides: TGCGCCAGCAGCCGCCGGGACTGGAAGATGGGTGCTAATGAAAAACTGTTTTTT. Its translation: CASSRRDWKMGANEKLFF.

The chain is built from TRBV30 and TRBJ2-7; 8 nucleotides agree with TRBD2. Trimming removed 4 bases from V and 6 bases from J; junction bases left unmatched: 14. This CDR3 is built from 15 residues. Per the germline V gene, CDR1 is GTSNPN and CDR2 is SVGIG (reference sequence). CDR3 amino acids: CAWTTGRVRPGEQYF. Written as DNA, the CDR3 is TGTGCCTGGACCACCGGGAGGGTCCGCCCTGGCGAGCAGTACTTC.

This chain links TRBV5-5 with TRBJ2-7, with D possibly TRBD2 on 6 matching bases. Between the trimmed V and J ends, which lost 4 bases and 9 bases, there was a span of 20 bases. From germline, CDR1 is SGHKS and CDR2 YYEKEE (reference sequence). The CDR3 has 14 amino acids. The CDR3 DNA sequence: TGTGCCAGCAGCCAGCAGGGCGGGGTGCTTGGGCAGTACGTC. As protein: CASSQQGGVLGQYV.